The clone carrying this TCR beta chain was found a few times. Its matching antigen is unknown. The CDR3 totals 16 residues. CDR1 is DFQATT, CDR2 SNEGSKA, per germline (reference sequence). V lost 3 bases to trimming and J lost 4 bases; unmatched junction nucleotides: 7. TCR cDNA molecules were tagged individually, and each one carried a unique molecular identifier. TCRdb itself ran the 5' RACE reads through MiXCR, one entry per CDR3 protein. Counted here are about 95,000 distinct CDR3 sequences, over 8.5% occurring once; the ten biggest clones make up less than 9%. Sample time point: sample taken at primary tumor resection. Sequencing of whole RNA from tumor, nontumor lung or frozen PBMC involved no sorting. This record belongs to a study of spatial heterogeneity in lung cancer. As for the study in general: There were, on average, more than ten raw-read appearances for each unique TCR and UMI combination.

General study findings and limits: Compared with follow-up, resection was when ubiquitous expanded tumor TCRs appeared in blood more.

Material: PBMCs, obtained at surgery. The TCR comes from a male donor with early-stage non-small cell lung cancer. This chain joins TRBV20-1 and TRBJ2-2; 11 bases agree with TRBD2. CDR3 DNA: TGCAGTGCTAGTCGTACTAGCGGGAGAGGCACCGGGGAGCTGTTTTTT. Protein: CSASRTSGRGTGELFF.